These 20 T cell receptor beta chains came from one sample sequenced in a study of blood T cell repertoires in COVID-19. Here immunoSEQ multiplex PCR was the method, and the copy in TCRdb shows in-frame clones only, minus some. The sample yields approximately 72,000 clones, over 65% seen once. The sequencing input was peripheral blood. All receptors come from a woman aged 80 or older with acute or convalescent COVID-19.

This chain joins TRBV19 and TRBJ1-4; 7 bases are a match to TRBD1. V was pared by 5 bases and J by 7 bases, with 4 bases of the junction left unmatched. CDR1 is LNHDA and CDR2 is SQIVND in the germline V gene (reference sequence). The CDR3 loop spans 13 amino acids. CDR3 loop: CASSGRGTEKLFF. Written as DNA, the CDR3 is TGTGCCAGTAGTGGCAGGGGGACTGAAAAACTGTTTTTT. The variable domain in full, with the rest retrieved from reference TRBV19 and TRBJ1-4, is DGGITQSPKYLFRKEGQNVTLSCEQNLNHDAMYWYRQDPGQGLRLIYYSQIVNDFQKGDIAEGYSVSREKKESFPLTVTSAQKNPTAFYLCASSGRGTEKLFFGSGTQLSVL.

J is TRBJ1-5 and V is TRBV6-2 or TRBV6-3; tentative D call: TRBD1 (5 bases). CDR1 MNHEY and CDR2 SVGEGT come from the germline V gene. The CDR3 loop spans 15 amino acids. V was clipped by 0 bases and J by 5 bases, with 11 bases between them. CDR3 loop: CASSYSLGEDQPQHF. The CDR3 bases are TGTGCCAGCAGTTACTCTTTGGGGGAGGATCAGCCCCAGCATTTT.

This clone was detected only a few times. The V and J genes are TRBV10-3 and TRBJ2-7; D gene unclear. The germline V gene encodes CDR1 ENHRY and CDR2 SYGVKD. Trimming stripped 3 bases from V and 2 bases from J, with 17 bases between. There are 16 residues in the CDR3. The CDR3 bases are TGTGCCATCAGTGACTCTATATTCCGCGGAACCTACGAGCAGTACTTC. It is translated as CAISDSIFRGTYEQYF.

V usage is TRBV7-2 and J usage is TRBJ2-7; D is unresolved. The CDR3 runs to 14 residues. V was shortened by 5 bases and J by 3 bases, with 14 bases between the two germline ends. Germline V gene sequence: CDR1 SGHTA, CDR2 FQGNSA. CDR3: CASSPDMIDYEQYF. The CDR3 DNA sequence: TGTGCCAGCAGCCCCGACATGATAGACTACGAGCAGTACTTC. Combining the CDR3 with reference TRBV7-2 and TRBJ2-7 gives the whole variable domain GAGVSQSPSNKVTEKGKDVELRCDPISGHTALYWYRQSLGQGLEFLIYFQGNSAPDKSGLPSDRFSAERTGGSVSTLTIQRTQQEDSAVYLCASSPDMIDYEQYFGPGTRLTVT.

In nucleotides, the CDR3 is TGTGCCAGCAGCTTAGATCGGCGACTAGCGGGAGTTAATGAGCAGTTCTTC. It specifies CASSLDRRLAGVNEQFF. The chain employs TRBV7-8 and TRBJ2-1, with 12 nucleotides matching TRBD2. V was clipped by 1 base and J by 7 bases; unmatched bases: 8. CDR1 and CDR2 (germline): SGHVS, FQNEAQ. The CDR3 has 17 residues.

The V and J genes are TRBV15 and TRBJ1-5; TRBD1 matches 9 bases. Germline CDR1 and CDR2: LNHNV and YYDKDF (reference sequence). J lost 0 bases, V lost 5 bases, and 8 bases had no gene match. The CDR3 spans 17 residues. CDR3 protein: CATSPGTGKFSNQPQHF. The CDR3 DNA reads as TGTGCCACCAGCCCCGGGACAGGGAAATTTAGCAATCAGCCCCAGCATTTT.

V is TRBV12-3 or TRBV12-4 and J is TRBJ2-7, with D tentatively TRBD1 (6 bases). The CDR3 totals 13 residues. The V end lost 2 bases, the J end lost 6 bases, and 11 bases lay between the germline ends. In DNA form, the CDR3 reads TGTGCCAGCAGTTTAACAGGGACGAGCGAGCAGTACTTC. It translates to CASSLTGTSEQYF.

Here the CDR3 DNA reads TGTGCCAGCAGTGACGGGACGGGGGAAACTGAAGCTTTCTTT. Residues: CASSDGTGETEAFF. The gene calls are TRBV6-1 and TRBJ1-1, with D perhaps matching TRBD1 (5 bases). Looked up from germline, CDR1 is MNHNS and CDR2 is SASEGT. The CDR3 is 14 residues long. The V end lost 3 bases, the J end lost 5 bases, and 13 bases lay between the germline ends.

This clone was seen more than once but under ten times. The CDR3: CAWSVPPSLDTQYF. CDR3 bases: TGTGCCTGGAGTGTGCCCCCAAGCTTAGATACGCAGTATTTT. The rearrangement links TRBV30 to TRBJ2-3; D unresolved. CDR1 is GTSNPN, CDR2 SVGIG, per germline (reference sequence). Trimming removed 0 bases from V and 5 bases from J, with 12 bases in between. CDR3 length equals 14 residues.

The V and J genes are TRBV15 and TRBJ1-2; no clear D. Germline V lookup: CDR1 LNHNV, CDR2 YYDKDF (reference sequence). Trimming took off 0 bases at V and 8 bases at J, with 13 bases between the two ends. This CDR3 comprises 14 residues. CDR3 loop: CATSRDHAGGGYTF. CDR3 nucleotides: TGTGCCACCAGCAGAGATCATGCGGGAGGGGGCTACACCTTC.

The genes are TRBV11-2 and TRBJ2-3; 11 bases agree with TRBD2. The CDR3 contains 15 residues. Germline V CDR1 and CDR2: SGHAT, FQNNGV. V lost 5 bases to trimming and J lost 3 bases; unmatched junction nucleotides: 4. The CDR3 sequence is CASSPLAGGTDTQYF. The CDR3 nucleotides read TGTGCCAGCAGCCCCCTAGCGGGAGGTACAGATACGCAGTATTTT.

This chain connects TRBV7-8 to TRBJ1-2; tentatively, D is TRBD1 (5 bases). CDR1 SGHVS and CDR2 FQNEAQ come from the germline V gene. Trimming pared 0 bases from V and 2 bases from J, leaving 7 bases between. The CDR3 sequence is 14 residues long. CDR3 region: CASSLATGNYGYTF. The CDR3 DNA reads TGTGCCAGCAGCTTAGCTACAGGAAACTATGGCTACACCTTC.

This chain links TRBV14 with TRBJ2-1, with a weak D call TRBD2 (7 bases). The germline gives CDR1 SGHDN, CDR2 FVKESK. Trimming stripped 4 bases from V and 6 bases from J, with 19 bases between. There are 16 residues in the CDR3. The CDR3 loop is CASSRLAGAPGNEQFF. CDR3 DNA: TGTGCCAGCAGCCGCTTGGCGGGGGCACCTGGCAATGAGCAGTTCTTC.

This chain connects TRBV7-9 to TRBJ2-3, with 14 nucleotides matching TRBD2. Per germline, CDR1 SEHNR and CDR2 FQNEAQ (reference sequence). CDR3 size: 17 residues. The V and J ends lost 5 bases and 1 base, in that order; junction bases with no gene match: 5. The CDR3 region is CASSPGLAGVRTDTQYF. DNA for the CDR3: TGTGCCAGCAGCCCGGGACTAGCGGGAGTCCGCACAGATACGCAGTATTTT.

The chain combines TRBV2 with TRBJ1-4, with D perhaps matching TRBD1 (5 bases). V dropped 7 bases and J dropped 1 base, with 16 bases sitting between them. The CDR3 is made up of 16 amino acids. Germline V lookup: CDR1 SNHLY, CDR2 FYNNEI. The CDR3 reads CASIGRGVGTNEKLFF. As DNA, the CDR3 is TGTGCCAGCATTGGACGGGGGGTGGGAACTAATGAAAAACTGTTTTTT.

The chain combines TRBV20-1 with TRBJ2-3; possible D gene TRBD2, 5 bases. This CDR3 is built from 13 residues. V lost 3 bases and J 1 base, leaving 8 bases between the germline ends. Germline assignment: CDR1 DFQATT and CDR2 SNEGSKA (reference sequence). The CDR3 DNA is TGCAGTGCTAGTCGGGGTCGCACAGATACGCAGTATTTT. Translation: CSASRGRTDTQYF.

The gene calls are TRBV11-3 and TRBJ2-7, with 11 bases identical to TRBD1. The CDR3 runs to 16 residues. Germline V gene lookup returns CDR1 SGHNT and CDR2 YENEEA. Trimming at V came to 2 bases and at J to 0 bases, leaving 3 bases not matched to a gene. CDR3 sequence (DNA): TGTGCCAGCAGCTTAAGGGGGACAGGGGGCTCCTACGAGCAGTACTTC. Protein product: CASSLRGTGGSYEQYF.

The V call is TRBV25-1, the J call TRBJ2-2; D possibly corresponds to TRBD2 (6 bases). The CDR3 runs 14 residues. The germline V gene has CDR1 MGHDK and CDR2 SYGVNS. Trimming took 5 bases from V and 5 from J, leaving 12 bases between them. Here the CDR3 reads CASSREFRTGELFF. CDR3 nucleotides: TGTGCCAGCAGTCGGGAGTTTCGGACCGGGGAGCTGTTTTTT.

The CDR3 coding sequence is TGTGCCAGCAGCTGGACAGGGGGACCCCAAGCTTTCTTT. It encodes CASSWTGGPQAFF. The gene calls are TRBV5-6 and TRBJ1-1; 10 bases agree with TRBD1. J gave up 9 bases and V 3 bases, and 5 bases lay outside the gene matches. The CDR3 runs to 13 residues. Germline V CDR1 and CDR2: SGHDT, YYEEEE.

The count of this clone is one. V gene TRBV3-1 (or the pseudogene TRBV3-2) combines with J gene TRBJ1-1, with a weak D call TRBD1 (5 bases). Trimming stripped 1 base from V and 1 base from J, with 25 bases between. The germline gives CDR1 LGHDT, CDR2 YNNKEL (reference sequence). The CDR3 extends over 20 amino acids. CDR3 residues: CASSQVLGARSSRQNTEAFF. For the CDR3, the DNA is TGTGCCAGCAGCCAAGTACTTGGGGCTCGGAGTAGCAGGCAGAACACTGAAGCTTTCTTT.